The rows below give T cell receptor beta chains drawn from one sample of a study of blood T cell repertoires in COVID-19. Produced via immunoSEQ multiplex PCR; TCRdb's table is partial and in-frame only. The sample holds 65,000 to 80,000 clones, roughly nine tenths seen once. The sample consisted of peripheral blood. The receptors were gathered from a human donor in a cohort sampled during active COVID-19. Both conserved end residues are part of each CDR3. The order of the fields is clone size, J gene, V gene, D gene, CDR3 DNA, CDR3 protein. D genes are given only for firm matches. The size field is filled for only some rows; it gives once, few, many or a size class.

size: NA; J: TRBJ2-7; V: TRBV27; D: TRBD2; DNA: TGTGCCAGCAGTTTCCTAGCGGGAGGGCCTCATTACGAGCAGTACTTC; CDR3: CASSFLAGGPHYEQYF
size: NA; J: TRBJ1-2; V: TRBV6-5; D: NA; DNA: TGTGCCAGCAGTTACGGGCAGGGCTACTATGGCTACACCTTC; CDR3: CASSYGQGYYGYTF
size: once; J: TRBJ2-1; V: TRBV5-6; D: TRBD1; DNA: TGTGCCAGCAGCCCCGGGACAGGGATTGGGGAGCAGTTCTTC; CDR3: CASSPGTGIGEQFF
size: NA; J: TRBJ2-7; V: TRBV23-1; D: NA; DNA: TGCGCCAGCAGTCGGGGGGAGGAGGCGGGAGAGCAGTACTTC; CDR3: CASSRGEEAGEQYF
size: NA; J: TRBJ1-3; V: TRBV7-2; D: TRBD1; DNA: TGTGCCAGCAGCTTAGTAGGGGGCACAGGAAACACCATATATTTT; CDR3: CASSLVGGTGNTIYF
size: NA; J: TRBJ2-1; V: TRBV7-2; D: TRBD2; DNA: TGTGCCAGCAGCTATAGCGGGGTGAGCTCCTACAATGAGCAGTTCTTC; CDR3: CASSYSGVSSYNEQFF
size: once; J: TRBJ2-5; V: TRBV5-4; D: TRBD2; DNA: TGTGCCAGCAGCTTGCGCGGGAGGGGCCAAGAGACCCAGTACTTC; CDR3: CASSLRGRGQETQYF
size: NA; J: TRBJ1-5; V: TRBV5-1; D: TRBD1; DNA: TGCGCCAGCAGCTTGGGAATGACAGGGGCCAATCAGCCCCAGCATTTT; CDR3: CASSLGMTGANQPQHF
size: NA; J: TRBJ1-2; V: TRBV9; D: NA; DNA: TGTGCCAGCAGCGTAGCAGGGAACTATGGCTACACCTTC; CDR3: CASSVAGNYGYTF
size: NA; J: TRBJ2-3; V: TRBV2; D: TRBD1; DNA: TGTGCCAGCACCAAGGAAGGGACAGGGGGGACAGATACGCAGTATTTT; CDR3: CASTKEGTGGTDTQYF
size: NA; J: TRBJ2-1; V: TRBV28; D: TRBD2; DNA: TGTGCCAGCAACCCTTTCGGGAGCGGGAGGGAGGGTGAGCAGTTCTTC; CDR3: CASNPFGSGREGEQFF
size: NA; J: TRBJ2-3; V: TRBV2; D: NA; DNA: TGTGCCAGCAGTGAAGATAGGGGCCTTAGCACAGATACGCAGTATTTT; CDR3: CASSEDRGLSTDTQYF
size: NA; J: TRBJ2-5; V: TRBV6-2/TRBV6-3; D: TRBD1; DNA: TGTGCCAGCAGTTACTCCAGGACAGGGTCGAGACAAGAGACCCAGTACTTC; CDR3: CASSYSRTGSRQETQYF
size: NA; J: TRBJ2-7; V: TRBV28; D: TRBD2; DNA: TGTGCCAGCAGTCTAGCGGATTCCTACGAGCAGTACTTC; CDR3: CASSLADSYEQYF
size: NA; J: TRBJ2-7; V: TRBV7-8; D: NA; DNA: TGTGCCAGCAGCCTCTACCCTGCGGGGAGCTCCTACGAGCAGTACTTC; CDR3: CASSLYPAGSSYEQYF
size: NA; J: TRBJ2-3; V: TRBV13; D: TRBD1; DNA: TGTGCCAGCAGCTTTTGGACAGGGGGCTTTAGGAGGTCCCCAGATACGCAGTATTTT; CDR3: CASSFWTGGFRRSPDTQYF
size: NA; J: TRBJ2-5; V: TRBV5-4; D: TRBD1; DNA: TGTGCCAGCAGAAAGACAGGGGGCCCTGAGACCCAGTACTTC; CDR3: CASRKTGGPETQYF
size: NA; J: TRBJ2-1; V: TRBV9; D: TRBD1; DNA: TGTGCCAGCAGCGCCGACAGGGGTTTCCACAATGAGCAGTTCTTC; CDR3: CASSADRGFHNEQFF
size: once; J: TRBJ2-2; V: TRBV4-3; D: NA; DNA: TGCGCCAGCAGCCTACGGGACGGGAGAAGGGCCGGGGAGCTGTTTTTT; CDR3: CASSLRDGRRAGELFF
size: NA; J: TRBJ2-2; V: TRBV7-3; D: TRBD1; DNA: TGTGCCAGCAGCTTAGCGGCAGGGGGCGCGGCGGGGGAGCTGTTTTTT; CDR3: CASSLAAGGAAGELFF
size: NA; J: TRBJ1-5; V: TRBV19; D: NA; DNA: TGTGCCAGTTCTCTGTCAGGGATCCCCAATCAGCCCCAGCATTTT; CDR3: CASSLSGIPNQPQHF
size: NA; J: TRBJ1-6; V: TRBV7-9; D: TRBD1; DNA: TGTGCCAGCAGCTTATCCCCGACAGGGGGCTTGACACCCCTCCACTTT; CDR3: CASSLSPTGGLTPLHF
size: NA; J: TRBJ1-3; V: TRBV9; D: NA; DNA: TGTGCCAGCAGCGTAGCGCGGGGAAACACCATATATTTT; CDR3: CASSVARGNTIYF
size: NA; J: TRBJ2-2; V: TRBV27; D: TRBD2; DNA: TGTGCCAGCAGTTTATCTGGGAGGGCCGGAACCGGGGAGCTGTTTTTT; CDR3: CASSLSGRAGTGELFF
size: NA; J: TRBJ2-3; V: TRBV18; D: TRBD1; DNA: TGTGCCAGCTCACCACTTCTGCAGGGGGGCACAGATACGCAGTATTTT; CDR3: CASSPLLQGGTDTQYF
size: NA; J: TRBJ2-5; V: TRBV29-1; D: TRBD1; DNA: TGCAGCGTTGAAGGACAGGGGGAGACCCAGTACTTC; CDR3: CSVEGQGETQYF
size: once; J: TRBJ2-2; V: TRBV19; D: TRBD1; DNA: TGTGCCAGTAGGGATCCGGGACAGGCGCAACCGGAGCTGTTTTTT; CDR3: CASRDPGQAQPELFF
size: NA; J: TRBJ2-1; V: TRBV7-8; D: TRBD2; DNA: TGTGCCAGCAGCGCCCCGGGACTAGCTATTAACAATGAGCAGTTCTTC; CDR3: CASSAPGLAINNEQFF
size: NA; J: TRBJ1-5; V: TRBV28; D: NA; DNA: TGTGCCAGCAGTTTTGCGGTCAGTAATCAGCCCCAGCATTTT; CDR3: CASSFAVSNQPQHF
size: NA; J: TRBJ2-1; V: TRBV2; D: NA; DNA: TGTGCCAGCAGCGGGAAGAGCTCCTACAATGAGCAGTTCTTC; CDR3: CASSGKSSYNEQFF
size: NA; J: TRBJ1-5; V: TRBV5-5; D: NA; DNA: TGTGCCAGCAGCTTTCTTGAGAATCAGCCCCAGCATTTT; CDR3: CASSFLENQPQHF
size: NA; J: TRBJ1-3; V: TRBV30; D: NA; DNA: TGTGCCTGGAGTGTGGGGCAGGACTCTGGAAACACCATATATTTT; CDR3: CAWSVGQDSGNTIYF
size: NA; J: TRBJ2-7; V: TRBV10-3; D: NA; DNA: TGTGCCATCAGTGGCGGCGACCAAAGAGCTTACGAGCAGTACTTC; CDR3: CAISGGDQRAYEQYF
size: NA; J: TRBJ1-6; V: TRBV28; D: TRBD1; DNA: TGTGCCAGCATTCAGACAGGGAGAATCGGATCACCCCTCCACTTT; CDR3: CASIQTGRIGSPLHF
size: NA; J: TRBJ2-1; V: TRBV5-1; D: NA; DNA: TGCGCCAGCAGCTTGGCCCTTGGGAGGAATGAGCAGTTCTTC; CDR3: CASSLALGRNEQFF
size: NA; J: TRBJ2-3; V: TRBV4-2; D: NA; DNA: TGTGCCAGCAGCCCATGGGAGCGCACAGATACGCAGTATTTT; CDR3: CASSPWERTDTQYF
size: NA; J: TRBJ2-7; V: TRBV25-1; D: TRBD1; DNA: TGTGCCAGCAGTGGGAAACCGGGACAGGTACCCTACGAGCAGTACTTC; CDR3: CASSGKPGQVPYEQYF
size: once; J: TRBJ2-1; V: TRBV7-2; D: TRBD2; DNA: TGTGCCAGCAGCTTATTGGCGGGAGGGAACAATGAGCAGTTCTTC; CDR3: CASSLLAGGNNEQFF
size: NA; J: TRBJ2-5; V: TRBV20-1; D: NA; DNA: TGCAGTGTTACCGGAGGGGTCGGGTACTTC; CDR3: CSVTGGVGYF
size: NA; J: TRBJ2-2; V: TRBV15; D: NA; DNA: TGTGCCACCAGAGCTATTGGGGGGTACCGGGAGCTGTTTTTT; CDR3: CATRAIGGYRELFF
size: NA; J: TRBJ2-1; V: TRBV9; D: TRBD2; DNA: TGTGCCAGCAGCGTAGAAAGCGGGAGCGTCTACAATGAGCAGTTCTTC; CDR3: CASSVESGSVYNEQFF
size: NA; J: TRBJ2-3; V: TRBV9; D: NA; DNA: TGTGCCAGCAGCGCCAATGATTGGGGTGGGAGTAAGCAAGATACGCAGTATTTT; CDR3: CASSANDWGGSKQDTQYF
size: NA; J: TRBJ2-3; V: TRBV5-1; D: NA; DNA: TGCGCCAGCAGCTTGGACAGCCCCTTCCCAGATACGCAGTATTTT; CDR3: CASSLDSPFPDTQYF
size: many; J: TRBJ2-1; V: TRBV28; D: TRBD2; DNA: TGTGCCAGCAGTCGCGGGAGCTCGCAGTTCTTC; CDR3: CASSRGSSQFF
size: NA; J: TRBJ2-3; V: TRBV21-1; D: NA; DNA: TGTGCCAGCAGCAAAGGTCGGCGGGACCCCCCTAGCACAGATACGCAGTATTTT; CDR3: CASSKGRRDPPSTDTQYF
size: NA; J: TRBJ1-1; V: TRBV7-9; D: TRBD1; DNA: TGTGCCAGCAGCCAGGGACAGGGGAACGCTGAAGCTTTCTTT; CDR3: CASSQGQGNAEAFF
size: NA; J: TRBJ2-3; V: TRBV4-3; D: NA; DNA: TGCGCCAGCAGCCAAGAGAGGGTAGGGACAGATACGCAGTATTTT; CDR3: CASSQERVGTDTQYF
size: NA; J: TRBJ2-3; V: TRBV5-4; D: TRBD1; DNA: TGTGCCAGCAGCAGGACAGGGCGCAGCACAGATACGCAGTATTTT; CDR3: CASSRTGRSTDTQYF
size: NA; J: TRBJ1-1; V: TRBV4-1; D: NA; DNA: TGCGCCAGCAGCCAAGTGGGGGCGGGGAACACTGAAGCTTTCTTT; CDR3: CASSQVGAGNTEAFF
size: NA; J: TRBJ1-4; V: TRBV12-3/TRBV12-4; D: NA; DNA: TGTGCCAGCACCTCCGGAGGGTTTGAAAAACTGTTTTTT; CDR3: CASTSGGFEKLFF
size: NA; J: TRBJ2-1; V: TRBV9; D: NA; DNA: TGTGCCAGCAGCGCCGAACAGGGCGGACTAGGGAAGGATGAGCAGTTCTTC; CDR3: CASSAEQGGLGKDEQFF
size: NA; J: TRBJ1-1; V: TRBV4-1; D: TRBD1; DNA: TGCGCCAGCAGCCAAGATGGCAGGGGGTGGACTGAAGCTTTCTTT; CDR3: CASSQDGRGWTEAFF
size: NA; J: TRBJ2-3; V: TRBV3-1/TRBV3-2; D: TRBD2; DNA: TGTGCCAGCAGCCAAGAGTCTAGCGGGGCAGATACGCAGTATTTT; CDR3: CASSQESSGADTQYF
size: NA; J: TRBJ2-7; V: TRBV9; D: NA; DNA: TGTGCCAGCAGCCGTCGGGAAGCTGCCTACGAGCAGTACTTC; CDR3: CASSRREAAYEQYF
size: few; J: TRBJ2-5; V: TRBV29-1; D: NA; DNA: TGCAGCGTTGAATCCCTAGCGCGCCAAGAGACCCAGTACTTC; CDR3: CSVESLARQETQYF
size: once; J: TRBJ2-1; V: TRBV9; D: TRBD2; DNA: TGTGCCAGCAGCGCCGGGACTACCAATGAGCAGTTCTTC; CDR3: CASSAGTTNEQFF
size: NA; J: TRBJ2-3; V: TRBV7-3; D: NA; DNA: TGTGCCAGCAGAACCGGACAGAACACAGATACGCAGTATTTT; CDR3: CASRTGQNTDTQYF
size: NA; J: TRBJ2-7; V: TRBV6-5; D: TRBD2; DNA: TGTGCCAGCCGACGGGCTAGCGGGAATATCTACGAGCAGTACTTC; CDR3: CASRRASGNIYEQYF